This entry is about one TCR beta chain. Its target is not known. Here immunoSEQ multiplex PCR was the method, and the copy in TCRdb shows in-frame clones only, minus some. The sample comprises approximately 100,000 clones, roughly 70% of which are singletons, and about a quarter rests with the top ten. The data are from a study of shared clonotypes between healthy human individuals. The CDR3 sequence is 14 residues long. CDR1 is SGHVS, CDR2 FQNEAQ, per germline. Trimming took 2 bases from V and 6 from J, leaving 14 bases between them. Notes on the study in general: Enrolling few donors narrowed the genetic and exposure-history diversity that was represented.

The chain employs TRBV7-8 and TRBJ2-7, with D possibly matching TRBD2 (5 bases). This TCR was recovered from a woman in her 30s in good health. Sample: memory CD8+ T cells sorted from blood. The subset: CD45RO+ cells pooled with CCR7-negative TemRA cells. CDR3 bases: TGTGCCAGCAGCTTAAACGGGATAGCTTCCGAGCAGTACTTC. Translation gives CASSLNGIASEQYF.